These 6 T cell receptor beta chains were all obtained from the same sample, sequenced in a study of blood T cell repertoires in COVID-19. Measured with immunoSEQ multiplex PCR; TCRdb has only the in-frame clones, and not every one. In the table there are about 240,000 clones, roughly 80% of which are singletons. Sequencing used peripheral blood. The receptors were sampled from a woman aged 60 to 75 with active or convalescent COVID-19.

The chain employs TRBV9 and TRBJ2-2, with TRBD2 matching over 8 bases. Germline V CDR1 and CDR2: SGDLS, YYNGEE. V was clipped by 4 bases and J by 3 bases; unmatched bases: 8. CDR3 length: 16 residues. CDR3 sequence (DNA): TGTGCCAGCAGCCCAAGGGCCGGGGGGGACACCGGGGAGCTGTTTTTT. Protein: CASSPRAGGDTGELFF.

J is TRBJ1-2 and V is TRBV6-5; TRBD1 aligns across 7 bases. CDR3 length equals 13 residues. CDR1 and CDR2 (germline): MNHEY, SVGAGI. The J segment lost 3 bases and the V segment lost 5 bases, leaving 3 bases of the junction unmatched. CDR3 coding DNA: TGTGCCAGCAGTCGACAGGGTGACTATGGCTACACCTTC. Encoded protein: CASSRQGDYGYTF.

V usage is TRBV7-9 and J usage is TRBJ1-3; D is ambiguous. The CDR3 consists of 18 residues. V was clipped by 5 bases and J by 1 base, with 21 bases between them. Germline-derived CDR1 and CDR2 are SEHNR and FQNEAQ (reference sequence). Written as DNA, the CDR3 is TGTGCCAGCAGCCCCCGGAGGGTCGATCTGTCATCTGGAAACACCATATATTTT. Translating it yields CASSPRRVDLSSGNTIYF.

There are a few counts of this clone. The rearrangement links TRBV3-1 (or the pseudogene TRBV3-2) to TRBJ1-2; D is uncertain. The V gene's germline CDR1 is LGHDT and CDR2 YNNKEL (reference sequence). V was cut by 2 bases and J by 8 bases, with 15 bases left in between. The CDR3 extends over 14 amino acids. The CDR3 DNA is TGTGCCAGCAGCCAACAATTAGAAGTGGTAGGCTACACCTTC. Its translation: CASSQQLEVVGYTF.

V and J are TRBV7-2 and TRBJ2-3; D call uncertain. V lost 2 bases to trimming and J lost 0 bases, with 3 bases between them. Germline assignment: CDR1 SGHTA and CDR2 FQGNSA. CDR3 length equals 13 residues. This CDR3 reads CASSLPSTDTQYF. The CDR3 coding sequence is TGTGCCAGCAGCTTACCGAGCACAGATACGCAGTATTTT.

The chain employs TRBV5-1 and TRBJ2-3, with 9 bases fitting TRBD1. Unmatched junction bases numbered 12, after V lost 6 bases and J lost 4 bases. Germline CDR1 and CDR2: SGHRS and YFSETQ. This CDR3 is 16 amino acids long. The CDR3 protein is CASKVTGGIAPDTQYF. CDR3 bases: TGCGCCAGCAAAGTGACAGGGGGAATAGCGCCAGATACGCAGTATTTT. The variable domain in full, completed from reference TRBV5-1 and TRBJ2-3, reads KAGVTQTPRYLIKTRGQQVTLSCSPISGHRSVSWYQQTPGQGLQFLFEYFSETQRNKGNFPGRFSGRQFSNSRSEMNVSTLELGDSALYLCASKVTGGIAPDTQYFGPGTRLTVL.